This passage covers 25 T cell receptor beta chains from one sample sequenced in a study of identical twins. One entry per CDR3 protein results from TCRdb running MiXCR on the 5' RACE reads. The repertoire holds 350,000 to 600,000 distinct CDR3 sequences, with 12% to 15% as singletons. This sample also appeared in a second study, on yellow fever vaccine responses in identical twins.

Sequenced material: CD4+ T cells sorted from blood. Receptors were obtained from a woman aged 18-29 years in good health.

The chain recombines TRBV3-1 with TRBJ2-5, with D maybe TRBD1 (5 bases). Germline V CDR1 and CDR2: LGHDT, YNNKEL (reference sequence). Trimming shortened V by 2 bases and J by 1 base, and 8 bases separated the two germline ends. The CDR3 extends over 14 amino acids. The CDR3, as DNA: TGTGCCAGCAGCCAACTACAGGTCCAAGAGACCCAGTACTTC. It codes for CASSQLQVQETQYF.

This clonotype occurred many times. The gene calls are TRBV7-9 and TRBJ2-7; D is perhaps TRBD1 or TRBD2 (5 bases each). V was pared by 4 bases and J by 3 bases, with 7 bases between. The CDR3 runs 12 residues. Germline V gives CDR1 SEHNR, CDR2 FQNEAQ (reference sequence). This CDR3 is CASSSGLYEQYF. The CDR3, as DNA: TGTGCCAGCAGCTCGGGGCTCTACGAGCAGTACTTC. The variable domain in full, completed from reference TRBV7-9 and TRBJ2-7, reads DTGVSQNPRHKITKRGQNVTFRCDPISEHNRLYWYRQTLGQGPEFLTYFQNEAQLEKSRLLSDRFSAERPKGSFSTLEIQRTEQGDSAMYLCASSSGLYEQYFGPGTRLTVT.

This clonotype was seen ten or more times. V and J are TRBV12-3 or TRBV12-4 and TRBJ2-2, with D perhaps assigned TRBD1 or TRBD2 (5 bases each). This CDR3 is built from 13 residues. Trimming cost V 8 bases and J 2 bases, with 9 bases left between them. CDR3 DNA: TGTGCCAGCCGGGGCCCCAACACCGGGGAGCTGTTTTTT. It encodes CASRGPNTGELFF.

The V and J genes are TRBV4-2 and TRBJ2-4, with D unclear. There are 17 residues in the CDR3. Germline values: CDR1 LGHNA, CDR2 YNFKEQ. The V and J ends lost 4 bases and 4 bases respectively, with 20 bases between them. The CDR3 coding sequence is TGTGCCAGCAGCCGCTCAGACGGCGATGGGTTGAAAAACATTCAGTACTTC. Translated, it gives CASSRSDGDGLKNIQYF.

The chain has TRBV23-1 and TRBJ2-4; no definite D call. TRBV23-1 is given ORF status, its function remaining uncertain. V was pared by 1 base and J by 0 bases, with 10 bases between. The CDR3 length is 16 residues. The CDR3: CASSQYKGLAKNIQYF. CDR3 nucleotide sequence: TGCGCCAGCAGTCAATATAAGGGTCTAGCCAAAAACATTCAGTACTTC.

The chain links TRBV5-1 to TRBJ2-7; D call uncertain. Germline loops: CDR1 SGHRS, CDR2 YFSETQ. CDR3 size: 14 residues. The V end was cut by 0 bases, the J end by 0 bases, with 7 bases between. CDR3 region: CASSLGSYSYEQYF. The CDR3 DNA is TGCGCCAGCAGCTTGGGATCGTACTCCTACGAGCAGTACTTC.

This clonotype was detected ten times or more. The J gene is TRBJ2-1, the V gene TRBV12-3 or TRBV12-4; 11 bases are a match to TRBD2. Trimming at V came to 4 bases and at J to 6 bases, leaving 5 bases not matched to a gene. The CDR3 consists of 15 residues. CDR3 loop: CASSSTSGVVNEQFF. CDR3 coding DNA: TGTGCCAGCAGTTCGACTAGCGGGGTCGTCAATGAGCAGTTCTTC.

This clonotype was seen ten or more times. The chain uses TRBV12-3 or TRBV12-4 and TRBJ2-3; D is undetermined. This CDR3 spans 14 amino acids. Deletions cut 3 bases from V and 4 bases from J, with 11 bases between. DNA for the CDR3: TGTGCCAGCAGTTTTCGCGGTGGCGCAGATACGCAGTATTTT. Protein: CASSFRGGADTQYF.

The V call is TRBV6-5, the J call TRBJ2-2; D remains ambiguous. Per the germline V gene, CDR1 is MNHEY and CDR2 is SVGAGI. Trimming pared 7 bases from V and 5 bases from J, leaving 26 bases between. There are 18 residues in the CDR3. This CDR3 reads CASKYPKTPKQPTGELFF. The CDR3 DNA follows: TGTGCCAGCAAATACCCGAAGACCCCGAAACAACCGACCGGGGAGCTGTTTTTT.

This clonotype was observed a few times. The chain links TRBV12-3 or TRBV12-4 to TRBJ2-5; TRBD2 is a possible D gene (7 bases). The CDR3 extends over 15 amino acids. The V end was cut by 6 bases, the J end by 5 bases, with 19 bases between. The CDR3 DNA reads TGTGCCAGCAGCGGTGGGGAGGGGGGTCGGGAGACCCAGTACTTC. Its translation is CASSGGEGGRETQYF.

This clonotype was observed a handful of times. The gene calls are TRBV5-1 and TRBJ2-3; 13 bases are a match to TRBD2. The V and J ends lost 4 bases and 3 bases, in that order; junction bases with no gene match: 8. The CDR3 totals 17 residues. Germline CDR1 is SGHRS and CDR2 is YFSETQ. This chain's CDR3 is CASSGTSGRARTDTQYF. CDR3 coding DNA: TGCGCCAGCAGCGGCACTAGCGGGAGGGCTCGGACAGATACGCAGTATTTT. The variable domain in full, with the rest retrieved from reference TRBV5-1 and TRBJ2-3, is KAGVTQTPRYLIKTRGQQVTLSCSPISGHRSVSWYQQTPGQGLQFLFEYFSETQRNKGNFPGRFSGRQFSNSRSEMNVSTLELGDSALYLCASSGTSGRARTDTQYFGPGTRLTVL.

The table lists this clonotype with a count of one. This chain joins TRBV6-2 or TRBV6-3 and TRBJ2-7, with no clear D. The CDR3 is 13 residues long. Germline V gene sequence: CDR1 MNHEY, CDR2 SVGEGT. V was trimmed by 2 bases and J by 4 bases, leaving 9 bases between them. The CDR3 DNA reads TGTGCCAGCAGTTACATATCGGAATACGAGCAGTACTTC. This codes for CASSYISEYEQYF.

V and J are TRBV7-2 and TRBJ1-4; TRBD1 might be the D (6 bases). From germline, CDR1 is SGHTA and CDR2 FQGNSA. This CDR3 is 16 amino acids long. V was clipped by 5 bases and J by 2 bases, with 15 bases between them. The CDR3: CASSGYERGTNEKLFF. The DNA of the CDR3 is TGTGCCAGCAGCGGATATGAAAGGGGGACTAATGAAAAACTGTTTTTT.

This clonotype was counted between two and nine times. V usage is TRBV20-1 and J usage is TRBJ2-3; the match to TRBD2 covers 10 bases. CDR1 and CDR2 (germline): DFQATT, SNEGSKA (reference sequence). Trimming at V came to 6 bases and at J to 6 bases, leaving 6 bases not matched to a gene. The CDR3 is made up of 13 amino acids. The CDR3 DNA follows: TGCAGTGCCAAGAGCGGGAGGGGGGATACGCAGTATTTT. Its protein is CSAKSGRGDTQYF.

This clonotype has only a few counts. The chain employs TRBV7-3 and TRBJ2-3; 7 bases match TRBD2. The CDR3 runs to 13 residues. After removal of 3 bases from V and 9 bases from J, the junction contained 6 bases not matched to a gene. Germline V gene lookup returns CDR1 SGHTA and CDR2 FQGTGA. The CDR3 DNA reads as TGTGCCAGCAGCTTCGATGAAGCGGGAACGCAGTATTTT. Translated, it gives CASSFDEAGTQYF.

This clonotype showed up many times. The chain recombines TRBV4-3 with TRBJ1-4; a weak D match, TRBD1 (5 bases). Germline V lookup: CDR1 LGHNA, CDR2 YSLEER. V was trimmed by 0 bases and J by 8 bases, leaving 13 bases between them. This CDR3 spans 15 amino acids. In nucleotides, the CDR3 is TGCGCCAGCAGCCAAGAGTTGCGGGGGGAGGAAAAACTGTTTTTT. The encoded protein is CASSQELRGEEKLFF.

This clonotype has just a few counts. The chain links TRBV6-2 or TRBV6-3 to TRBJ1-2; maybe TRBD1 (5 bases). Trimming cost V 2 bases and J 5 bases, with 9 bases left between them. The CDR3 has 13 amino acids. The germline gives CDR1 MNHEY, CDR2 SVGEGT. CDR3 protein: CASSYEGRYGYTF. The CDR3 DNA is TGTGCCAGCAGTTACGAGGGGAGGTATGGCTACACCTTC.

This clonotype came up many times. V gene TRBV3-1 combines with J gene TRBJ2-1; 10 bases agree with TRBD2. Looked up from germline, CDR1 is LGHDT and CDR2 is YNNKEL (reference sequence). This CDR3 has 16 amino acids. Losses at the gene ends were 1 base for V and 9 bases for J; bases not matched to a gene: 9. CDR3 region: CASSQAGEREGIEQFF. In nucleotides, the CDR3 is TGTGCCAGCAGCCAAGCTGGTGAGCGGGAGGGCATTGAGCAGTTCTTC.

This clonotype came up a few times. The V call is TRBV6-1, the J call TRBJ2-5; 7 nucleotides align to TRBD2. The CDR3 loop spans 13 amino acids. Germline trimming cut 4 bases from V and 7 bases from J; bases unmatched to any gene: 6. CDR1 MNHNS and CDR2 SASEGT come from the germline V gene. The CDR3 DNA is TGTGCCAGCAGTGCACTAGCGCAGGGGACCCAGTACTTC. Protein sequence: CASSALAQGTQYF.

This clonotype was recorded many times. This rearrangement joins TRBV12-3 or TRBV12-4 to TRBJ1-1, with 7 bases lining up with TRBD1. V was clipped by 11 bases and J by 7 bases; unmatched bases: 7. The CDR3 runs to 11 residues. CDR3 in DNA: TGTGCCGCCGACAGGGTCGGTGAAGCTTTCTTT. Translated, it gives CAADRVGEAFF.

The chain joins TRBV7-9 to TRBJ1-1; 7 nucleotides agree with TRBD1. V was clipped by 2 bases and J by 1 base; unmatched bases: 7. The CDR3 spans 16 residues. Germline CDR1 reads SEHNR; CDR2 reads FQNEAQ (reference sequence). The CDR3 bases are TGTGCCAGCAGCTTAACACCTCGGACAGGGAACACTGAAGCTTTCTTT. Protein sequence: CASSLTPRTGNTEAFF.

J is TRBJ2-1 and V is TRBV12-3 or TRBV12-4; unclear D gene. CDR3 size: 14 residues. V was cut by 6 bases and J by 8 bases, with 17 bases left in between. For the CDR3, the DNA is TGTGCCAGCAGCTTTACCGGGCGTTACGATGAGCAGTTCTTC. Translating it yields CASSFTGRYDEQFF.

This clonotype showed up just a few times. The CDR3 is CASSPLEYASPLHF. The CDR3 region has the DNA TGTGCCAGCAGCCCCTTGGAGTATGCTTCACCCCTCCACTTT. The chain has TRBV3-1 and TRBJ1-6; no clear D. V lost 4 bases, J lost 9 bases, and 13 bases lay in between. The CDR3 totals 14 residues. Germline CDR1 reads LGHDT; CDR2 reads YNNKEL (reference sequence).

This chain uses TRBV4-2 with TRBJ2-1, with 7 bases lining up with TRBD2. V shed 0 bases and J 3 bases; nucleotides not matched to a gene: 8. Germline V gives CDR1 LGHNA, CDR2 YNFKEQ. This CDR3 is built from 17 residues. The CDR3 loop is CASSQEPWASGYNEQFF. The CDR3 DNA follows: TGTGCCAGCAGCCAAGAGCCTTGGGCTAGCGGCTACAATGAGCAGTTCTTC.

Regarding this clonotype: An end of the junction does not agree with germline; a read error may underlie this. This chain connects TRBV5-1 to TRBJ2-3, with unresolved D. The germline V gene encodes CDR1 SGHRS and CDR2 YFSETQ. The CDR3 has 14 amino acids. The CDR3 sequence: CPSSLATVTDTQYF. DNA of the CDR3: TGCCCCAGCAGCTTGGCAACAGTCACAGATACGCAGTATTTT.